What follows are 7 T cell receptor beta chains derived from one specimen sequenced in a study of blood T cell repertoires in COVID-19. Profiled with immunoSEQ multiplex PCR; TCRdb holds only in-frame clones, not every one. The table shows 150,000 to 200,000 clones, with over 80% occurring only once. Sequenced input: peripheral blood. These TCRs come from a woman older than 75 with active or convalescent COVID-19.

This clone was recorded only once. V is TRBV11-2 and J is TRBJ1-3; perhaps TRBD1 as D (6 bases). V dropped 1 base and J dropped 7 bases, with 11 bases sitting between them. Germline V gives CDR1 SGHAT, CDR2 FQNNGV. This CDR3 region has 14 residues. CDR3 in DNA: TGTGCCAGCAGCTTAGGGGTCCAGGGGAACACCATATATTTT. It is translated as CASSLGVQGNTIYF.

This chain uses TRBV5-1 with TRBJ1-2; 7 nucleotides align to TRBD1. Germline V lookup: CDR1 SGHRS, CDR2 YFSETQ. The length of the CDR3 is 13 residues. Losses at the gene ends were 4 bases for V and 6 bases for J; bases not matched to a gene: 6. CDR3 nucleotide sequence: TGCGCCAGCAGCACACAGGGGCGGGATGGCTACACCTTC. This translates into CASSTQGRDGYTF.

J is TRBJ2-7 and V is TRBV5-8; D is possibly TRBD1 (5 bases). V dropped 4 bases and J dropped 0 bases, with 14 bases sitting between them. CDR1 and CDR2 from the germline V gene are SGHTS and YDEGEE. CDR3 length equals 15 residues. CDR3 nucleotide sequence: TGTGCCAGCAGCGCGCGAGACAGCAGCTCCTACGAGCAGTACTTC. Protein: CASSARDSSSYEQYF.

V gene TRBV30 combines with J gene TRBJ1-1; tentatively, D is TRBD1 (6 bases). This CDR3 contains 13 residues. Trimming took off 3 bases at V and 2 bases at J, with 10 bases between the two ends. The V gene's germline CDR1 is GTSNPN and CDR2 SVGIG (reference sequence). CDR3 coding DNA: TGTGCCTGGAGAAGGACAGTTAACACTGAAGCTTTCTTT. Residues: CAWRRTVNTEAFF.

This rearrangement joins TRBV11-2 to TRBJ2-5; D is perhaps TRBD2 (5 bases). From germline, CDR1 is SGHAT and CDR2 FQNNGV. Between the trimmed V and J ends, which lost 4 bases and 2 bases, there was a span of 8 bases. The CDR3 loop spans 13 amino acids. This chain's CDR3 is CASSSGIQETQYF. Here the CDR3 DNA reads TGTGCCAGCAGCTCCGGGATACAAGAGACCCAGTACTTC. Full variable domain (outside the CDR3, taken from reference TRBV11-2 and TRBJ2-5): EAGVAQSPRYKIIEKRQSVAFWCNPISGHATLYWYQQILGQGPKLLIQFQNNGVVDDSQLPKDRFSAERLKGVDSTLKIQPAKLEDSAVYLCASSSGIQETQYFGPGTRLLVL.

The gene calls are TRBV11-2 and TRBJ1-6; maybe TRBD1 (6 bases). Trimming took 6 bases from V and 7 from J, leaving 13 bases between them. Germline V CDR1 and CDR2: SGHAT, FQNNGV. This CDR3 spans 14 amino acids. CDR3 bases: TGTGCCAGCAGATGGTCGGACAGCAATTCACCCCTCCACTTT. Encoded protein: CASRWSDSNSPLHF.

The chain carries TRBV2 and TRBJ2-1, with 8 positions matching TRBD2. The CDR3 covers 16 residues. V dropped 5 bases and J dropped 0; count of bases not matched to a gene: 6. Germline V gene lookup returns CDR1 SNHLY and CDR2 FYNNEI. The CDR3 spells CASSRERGSSYNEQFF. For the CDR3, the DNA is TGTGCCAGCAGTCGCGAGCGGGGGAGCTCCTACAATGAGCAGTTCTTC.